This TCR beta chain was documented in a study of post-analysis software for immune sequencing data (dated by TCRdb to between 2015 and 2017). In terms of the full investigation: Disease courses on record covered relapsing-remitting, secondary progressive and progressive-relapsing multiple sclerosis, though some patients had no subtype annotation. A subset of samples was prepared in parallel using single-end sample barcoding, then pooled and co-amplified after Illumina adapter ligation. Patient repertoires were compared against 10 to 12 previously published healthy control repertoires from donors aged roughly 6 to 28 years.

The method behind the library was PCR. Sequencing instrument: Illumina HiSeq 2500. To reduce PCR and sequencing biases, unique molecular identifiers were incorporated into the TCR beta cDNA libraries. Per 1 to 10 million input T cells, some 500,000 cDNA molecules were obtained, such that each molecule approximated one T cell. The patient libraries were prepared and sequenced using the same protocol as the earlier healthy control dataset. Within a given batch, samples were prepared together, multiplexed and sequenced on the same HiSeq lane. Processing in the source paper ran as follows. MIGEC was used to process the raw barcoded reads, and molecular identifier groups with only a single read were discarded before consensus assembly and CDR3 extraction. VDJtools was used for post-analysis of the clonotype tables, and diversity was normalized by down-sampling every dataset to the size of the smallest sample. In repertoire overlap clustering, CDR3 amino acid sequences, but not nucleotide sequences, were matched to correct batch-related cross-sample contamination. TCRdb ran its own pipeline on the public reads, namely fastp trimming at Q25 and MiXCR clone calling, and kept in-frame beta chains. Identical CDR3 proteins give one entry, which carries the most common genes and DNA. TCRdb, rather than the study authors, made the V and J calls. The sample profile shows around 500,000 distinct CDR3 sequences; around 36% of them were found once. The top ten hold under 7% of the sample.

Overall study outcomes, separate from this receptor: The control group was slightly older than the multiple sclerosis patient group. Strong co-clustering of samples prepared in the same batch was shown by direct clustering with F measure, prompting a batch-effect correction. A few TRBV segments, including TRBV5-6, TRBV5-1 and TRBV20-1, were significantly more frequent in patients than controls. Significantly lower normalized Chao1 diversity was found in multiple sclerosis patients than in controls, suggesting substantial peripheral T-cell clonal expansion.

Taken from the germline V gene (reference sequence), the CDR1 and CDR2 loops are DFQATT and SNEGSKA. Its CDR3 holds 15 amino acids, cysteine through phenylalanine. The read is trimmed to its CDR3 DNA, 45 bases read in frame from base 1. TCR beta repertoires were profiled from peripheral blood of 10 to 15 young patients with multiple sclerosis to demonstrate the VDJtools post-analysis software. The multiple sclerosis patients were children and adolescents ranging in age from roughly 6 to 15 years. Points on this clonotype: The target of this receptor is not known. Germline and junction disagree at one end, which may indicate a read error.

Source material: blood. The source of this sequence is a girl aged 2-17 years with multiple sclerosis. The receptor chain draws on TRBV20-1 and TRBJ1-2, and TRBD1 matches 7 of the central bases. For the CDR3, the sequence is CSASRTGPADYSYTF. The nucleotide sequence reads TGCAGTGCTTCCAGGACAGGACCCGCTGACTATAGCTACACCTTC.